This TCR beta chain was documented in a study of blood T cell repertoires in COVID-19. As for the study in general: Samples taken during acute and convalescent COVID-19 were collected in the United States, Italy and Spain. Sources were T cells, B-cell-depleted T cells, or PBMCs; the material itself was cDNA or gDNA.

CDR3 size: 14 residues. V dropped 3 bases and J dropped 0 bases, with 9 bases sitting between them. Germline V gives CDR1 SGDLS, CDR2 YYNGEE. In the original analysis: Reference gene primers were amplified, and this amplification served to estimate nucleated cell counts. Here immunoSEQ multiplex PCR was the method, and the copy in TCRdb shows in-frame clones only, minus some. Clonal size and the V and J genes are those of that table, whereas D and trimming came from the DNA. The sample has about 240,000 clones; about 85% are singletons. A note on this clone: The sample has other DNA sequences that encode this CDR3 too.

The receptor was isolated from a man aged 25-45 years who had recovered from COVID-19. What was sequenced was peripheral blood. The rearrangement links TRBV9 to TRBJ1-1; TRBD1 is a possible D gene (6 bases). CDR3 nucleotide sequence: TGTGCCAGCAGCGCCACAGGGATGAACACTGAAGCTTTCTTT. Its translation is CASSATGMNTEAFF.